This T cell receptor beta chain is from a study of T cells after yellow fever vaccination. Via MiXCR, TCRdb re-called the 5' RACE reads, giving one row per CDR3 protein. The sample records approximately 300,000 distinct CDR3 sequences, about 10% being singletons. This clonotype was seen many times. The sequenced sample was CD4+ T cells sorted from PBMCs, obtained 45 days after the yellow fever booster vaccination. This receptor was taken from a man aged 18 to 29 who received the YFV17D yellow fever vaccine.

CDR3 residues: CASSSDKYEQYF. CDR3 DNA: TGTGCCAGCAGTTCCGACAAGTACGAGCAGTACTTC. The V and J genes are TRBV6-2 or TRBV6-3 and TRBJ2-7; D not certain. The CDR3 loop spans 12 amino acids. CDR1 is MNHEY and CDR2 is SVGEGT in the germline V gene. Trimming stripped 4 bases from V and 4 bases from J, with 8 bases between.